These T cell receptor beta chains were read from a single sample in a study of TIL therapy for anti-PD-1-resistant metastatic lung cancer. Measured with immunoSEQ multiplex PCR; TCRdb has only the in-frame clones, and not every one. Among some 60,000 clones listed, about two thirds were seen once. Sequenced material: blood, taken at baseline. The receptors come from a person aged 25-85 years with non-small cell lung cancer. Both conserved end residues are part of each CDR3. The D gene is left open where the match is weak. Expanded clones get a size class; other rows say once, few or many, or leave the size out.

J gene,D gene,V gene,clone size,CDR3 DNA,CDR3 protein
TRBJ2-7,TRBD1,TRBV5-6,NA,TGTGCCAGCAGCTTGGGATCCCTTTACAGGGGATCGTCCGAGCAGTACTTC,CASSLGSLYRGSSEQYF
TRBJ2-1,NA,TRBV28,NA,TGTGCCTCGCAGGGATACAATGAGCAGTTCTTC,CASQGYNEQFF
TRBJ2-1,TRBD2,TRBV14,NA,TGTGCCAGCAGCCCACTAGCGGATTACAATGAGCAGTTCTTC,CASSPLADYNEQFF
TRBJ1-5,NA,TRBV28,NA,TGTGCCAGCACAACAACTTATGATAGCAATCAGCCCCAGCATTTT,CASTTTYDSNQPQHF
TRBJ2-7,NA,TRBV11-2,NA,TGTGCCAGCAGCGGACCGGGACGCATCTCCTACGAGCAGTACTTC,CASSGPGRISYEQYF
TRBJ2-1,NA,TRBV10-2,NA,TGCGCCAGCAGTGAATCCCCAGTGGGGTACAATGAGCAGTTCTTC,CASSESPVGYNEQFF
TRBJ2-7,TRBD1,TRBV2,NA,TGTGCCAGCAGTCGAGGAGGACAGGGGGCATCATACGAGCAGTACTTC,CASSRGGQGASYEQYF
TRBJ2-2,NA,TRBV30,many,TGTGCCTGGAGTGCCGGGAACACCGGGGAGCTGTTTTTT,CAWSAGNTGELFF
TRBJ1-3,NA,TRBV2,NA,TGTGCCAGCAGCTCCGTTGGAAACACCATATATTTT,CASSSVGNTIYF
TRBJ1-2,NA,TRBV11-2,few,TGTGCCAGCAGCCTACTTAAGGGAGCTTCCTATGGCTACACCTTC,CASSLLKGASYGYTF
TRBJ2-7,NA,TRBV4-1,NA,TGCGCCAGCCGGCCCCAGGGGCAATATCACGAGCAGTACTTC,CASRPQGQYHEQYF
TRBJ1-5,TRBD1,TRBV7-9,NA,TGTGCCAGCAGCTTCGGGGACAGACATCAGCCCCAGCATTTT,CASSFGDRHQPQHF
TRBJ1-4,NA,TRBV2,NA,TGTGCCAGCAGAGCGGAGGTAGATAATGAAAAACTGTTTTTT,CASRAEVDNEKLFF
TRBJ1-1,NA,TRBV11-3,NA,TGTGCCAGCAGGACGATGGGACCTTATGGCCCTGAAGCTTTCTTT,CASRTMGPYGPEAFF
TRBJ2-5,TRBD2,TRBV4-2,NA,TGTGCCAGCAGCCAAGAAGCGGGGGGGTCCCAAGAGACCCAGTACTTC,CASSQEAGGSQETQYF
TRBJ2-2,TRBD2,TRBV29-1,NA,TGCAGCGTAACCCGCGCTAGCGGAGACACCGGGGAGCTGTTTTTT,CSVTRASGDTGELFF
TRBJ2-7,TRBD1,TRBV2,NA,TGTGCCAGCAGCCCCGGACAGGGGAGGTACGAGCAGTACTTC,CASSPGQGRYEQYF
TRBJ1-3,NA,TRBV5-1,NA,TGCGCCAGCAGCTCGGACGAGGGCGGAAACACCATATATTTT,CASSSDEGGNTIYF
TRBJ1-2,NA,TRBV6-5,few,TGTGCCAGCAGTTGGGCCGGGTATGGCTACACCTTC,CASSWAGYGYTF
TRBJ2-6,NA,TRBV29-1,NA,TGCAGCGTTTTGGCTGGGGCCAACGTCCTGACTTTC,CSVLAGANVLTF
TRBJ1-1,NA,TRBV7-9,NA,TGTGCCAGCAGCTTAGTCGAGGACACTGAAGCTTTCTTT,CASSLVEDTEAFF
TRBJ2-3,NA,TRBV6-5,once,TGTGCCAGCAGTACCTTTGGACTCGGGGATACGCAGTATTTT,CASSTFGLGDTQYF
TRBJ1-6,TRBD1,TRBV5-4,few,TGTGCCAGCAGCTCGCGGACAGGGGGTCATTCACCCCTCCACTTT,CASSSRTGGHSPLHF
TRBJ2-1,NA,TRBV29-1,NA,TGCAGCGTGCTCGTGACAGACGAGCAGTTCTTC,CSVLVTDEQFF
TRBJ1-1,NA,TRBV7-9,NA,TGTGCCAGCAGTGCGAGGACTGAAGCTTTCTTT,CASSARTEAFF
TRBJ1-5,NA,TRBV10-3,NA,TGTGCCATCAGTACGGGCCAAACCAATCAGCCCCAGCATTTT,CAISTGQTNQPQHF
TRBJ2-7,NA,TRBV11-2,NA,TGTGCCAGCAGCTTAGATCTCGGCATAGCCTACGAGCAGTACTTC,CASSLDLGIAYEQYF
TRBJ2-7,NA,TRBV6-1,NA,TGTGCCAGTGAACAGGTCCTGGGCTCCTACGAGCAGTACTTC,CASEQVLGSYEQYF
TRBJ1-2,NA,TRBV11-1,NA,TGTGCCAGCAGCTTAAACCCCTGGAATGGCTACACCTTC,CASSLNPWNGYTF
TRBJ1-6,NA,TRBV6-1,few,TGTGCCAGCAGTGACGATCGGCCTTTCTCACCCCTCCACTTT,CASSDDRPFSPLHF
TRBJ1-2,NA,TRBV30,NA,TGTGCCTGGAGTAAAGGGGTCGCCGCTAACTATGGCTACACCTTC,CAWSKGVAANYGYTF
TRBJ2-5,NA,TRBV19,NA,TGTGCCAGTAGTATTGTGGGAGGACTGAGAAAAGAGACCCAGTACTTC,CASSIVGGLRKETQYF
TRBJ1-6,TRBD1,TRBV6-5,few,TGTGCCAGCAGTTACTCGACAGGGACCGATTCACCCCTCCACTTT,CASSYSTGTDSPLHF
TRBJ1-2,NA,TRBV28,NA,TGTGCCAGCAATTCCGCGTCCTTCTATGGCTACACCTTC,CASNSASFYGYTF
TRBJ2-2,NA,TRBV7-9,NA,TGTGCCAGCAGCCCCAGCGAGTCGGCCGGGGAGCTGTTTTTT,CASSPSESAGELFF
TRBJ2-2,NA,TRBV5-4,NA,TGTGCCAGCAGCTTCCAAGGAGGAAACACCGGGGAGCTGTTTTTT,CASSFQGGNTGELFF
TRBJ1-3,TRBD1,TRBV11-2,NA,TGTGCCAGCAGCGAGGACAGGAACGGAAACACCATATATTTT,CASSEDRNGNTIYF
TRBJ1-4,NA,TRBV4-2,NA,TGTGCCAGCAGCCAGGCGGGACGCACCGGCCGGGAAAAACTGTTTTTT,CASSQAGRTGREKLFF
TRBJ2-7,TRBD1,TRBV5-1,NA,TGCGCCAGCAGCTGGGGGACAGGGGAGGTATACGAGCAGTACTTC,CASSWGTGEVYEQYF
TRBJ1-4,TRBD1,TRBV7-8,NA,TGTGCCAGCAAATTCGGGACAGGTGGGGGTTATCGAGAAAAACTGTTTTTT,CASKFGTGGGYREKLFF
TRBJ1-4,NA,TRBV9,NA,TGTGCCAGCAGCCCCGAAGTACGACCTCGAGAAAAACTGTTTTTT,CASSPEVRPREKLFF
TRBJ2-3,NA,TRBV2,NA,TGTGCCAGCAGTGAACTAGTTTCTAGCACAGATACGCAGTATTTT,CASSELVSSTDTQYF
TRBJ1-2,TRBD1,TRBV27,NA,TGTGCCAGCAGCCGAAGGACAGGGGGTAACTATGGCTACACCTTC,CASSRRTGGNYGYTF
TRBJ1-2,NA,TRBV18,few,TGTGCCAGCTCACCCACTGAGGGGTATGGCTACACCTTC,CASSPTEGYGYTF
TRBJ2-5,TRBD2,TRBV9,NA,TGTGCCAGCAGCCCATCTAGCGGCCGGGCCCAGTACTTC,CASSPSSGRAQYF
TRBJ2-2,TRBD1,TRBV29-1,NA,TGCAGCGTTGAAGCAGGGGGCATTACCGGGGAGCTGTTTTTT,CSVEAGGITGELFF
TRBJ1-1,TRBD1,TRBV5-1,NA,TGCGCCAGCAGCTCCCGACCGGGACAGACTTCTGAAGCTTTCTTT,CASSSRPGQTSEAFF
TRBJ2-3,NA,TRBV9,NA,TGTGCCAGCAGCGTAGGTAGCGACACAGATACGCAGTATTTT,CASSVGSDTDTQYF
TRBJ2-5,NA,TRBV4-1,NA,TGCGCCAGCAGCCAAGCATTAAGTGGGTCCCAGTACTTC,CASSQALSGSQYF
TRBJ2-3,NA,TRBV5-1,NA,TGCGCCAGCAGCTTGGTAGGCAGGGCCGGGGATACGCAGTATTTT,CASSLVGRAGDTQYF
TRBJ1-1,TRBD1,TRBV14,NA,TGTGCCAGCAGCCAACTACAGGGGGCGAACACTGAAGCTTTCTTT,CASSQLQGANTEAFF
TRBJ2-3,NA,TRBV30,NA,TGTGCCTGGAACGGGGGTCGCACAGATACGCAGTATTTT,CAWNGGRTDTQYF
TRBJ2-7,TRBD1,TRBV5-1,NA,TGCGCCAGCAGCTTCCACAGGGGAACCTACGAGCAGTACTTC,CASSFHRGTYEQYF
TRBJ2-7,TRBD1,TRBV2,NA,TGTGCCAGCAGTCATAGGACAGGGGGAATGTCCTACGAGCAGTACTTC,CASSHRTGGMSYEQYF
TRBJ2-1,TRBD2,TRBV27,few,TGTGCCAGCAGCTCATCCGGGACTAGCTCCTACAATGAGCAGTTCTTC,CASSSSGTSSYNEQFF
TRBJ1-1,NA,TRBV5-1,NA,TGCGCCAGCAGCTTGGTGGCAGGAAAGAACACTGAAGCTTTCTTT,CASSLVAGKNTEAFF
TRBJ2-1,TRBD2,TRBV10-3,NA,TGTGCCATCACCCCTGGACTAGCGGGAGAAAAGCAGTTCTTC,CAITPGLAGEKQFF
TRBJ1-1,NA,TRBV6-6,NA,TGTGCCAGTACTCCTCCAGGGAACACTGAAGCTTTCTTT,CASTPPGNTEAFF
TRBJ2-2,TRBD2,TRBV9,NA,TGTGCCAGCAGCGCTACTAGCGTTAACACCGGGGAGCTGTTTTTT,CASSATSVNTGELFF